Each of the 16 T cell receptor beta chains below was sequenced from the same sample in a study of OX40 agonist ivuxolimab in advanced cancers. Using immunoSEQ multiplex PCR, the repertoire was profiled, and TCRdb retains in-frame clones only, with some absent. The data hold about 90,000 clones, with roughly 88% observed a single time. This specimen consisted of CD4+ or CD8+ T cells sorted from blood, obtained in a trial of the OX40 agonist ivuxolimab. The source is an adult with an advanced solid tumor such as melanoma, head and neck, liver or kidney cancer.

The gene calls are TRBV5-1 and TRBJ1-1; D is perhaps TRBD1 (5 bases). CDR1 and CDR2 from the germline V gene are SGHRS and YFSETQ. Trimming cost V 7 bases and J 0 bases, with 16 bases left between them. This CDR3 spans 15 amino acids. CDR3 sequence (DNA): TGCGCCAGCGCGAGAACGACAGTAATGAACACTGAAGCTTTCTTT. Translating gives CASARTTVMNTEAFF.

The chain combines TRBV6-5 with TRBJ2-2; D gene uncertain. V was cut by 6 bases and J by 4 bases, with 15 bases left in between. CDR1 MNHEY and CDR2 SVGAGI come from the germline V gene. The CDR3 consists of 15 residues. The CDR3 spells CASSRKTPSTGELFF. The CDR3 DNA reads TGTGCCAGCAGCCGCAAGACACCCAGCACCGGGGAGCTGTTTTTT.

The count of this clone is one. V gene TRBV19 combines with J gene TRBJ2-3; D gene unclear. Per the germline V gene, CDR1 is LNHDA and CDR2 is SQIVND (reference sequence). The CDR3 spans 14 residues. V was pared by 3 bases and J by 2 bases, with 9 bases between. CDR3 sequence: CASSIDLFTDTQYF. Here the CDR3 DNA reads TGTGCCAGTAGTATCGACTTATTCACAGATACGCAGTATTTT.

V is TRBV28 and J is TRBJ1-5; TRBD1 agrees at 10 bases. Germline V gives CDR1 MDHEN, CDR2 SYDVKM. This CDR3 has 15 residues. Trimming cost V 6 bases and J 5 bases; bases outside gene matches: 7. CDR3 residues: CASSTGQGDYQPQHF. DNA for the CDR3: TGTGCCAGCAGCACAGGACAGGGGGATTATCAGCCCCAGCATTTT.

The chain couples TRBV4-2 to TRBJ2-7, with D maybe TRBD1 (5 bases). This CDR3 is built from 21 residues. V was clipped by 1 base and J by 3 bases, with 31 bases between them. In germline, CDR1 is LGHNA, CDR2 YNFKEQ. CDR3 DNA: TGTGCCAGCAGCCAAGTTGCTCTGGGTGTGTGGAACAGGCCAACCGGCTACGAGCAGTACTTC. Translation: CASSQVALGVWNRPTGYEQYF.

CDR3 nucleotide sequence: TGTGCCAGCAGTTTCTCCGGGACTAGCGGGAGGGCCCGTTCATACAATGAGCAGTTCTTC. Translating gives CASSFSGTSGRARSYNEQFF. The rearrangement links TRBV27 to TRBJ2-1; 16 bases map to TRBD2. The CDR3 is 20 residues long. Germline CDR1 is MNHEY and CDR2 is SMNVEV (reference sequence). With V trimmed by 3 bases and J by 4 bases, 12 bases remained unmatched.

The DNA for the CDR3 is TGTGCCAGTAGTATACGACTAGCGGGAGGGACTAGCACAGATACGCAGTATTTT. It encodes CASSIRLAGGTSTDTQYF. The V and J genes are TRBV19 and TRBJ2-3; TRBD2 aligns across 14 bases. The CDR3 contains 18 residues. The germline gives CDR1 LNHDA, CDR2 SQIVND (reference sequence). V was clipped by 2 bases and J by 0 bases; unmatched bases: 4.

V usage is TRBV19 and J usage is TRBJ2-5; TRBD2 agrees at 11 bases. Unmatched junction bases numbered 9, after V lost 4 bases and J lost 5 bases. CDR3 length: 16 amino acids. CDR1 is LNHDA, CDR2 SQIVND, per germline (reference sequence). The CDR3 nucleotides are TGTGCCAGTAGTACGACTAGCGGGGCTGGCAGGGAGACCCAGTACTTC. Its protein is CASSTTSGAGRETQYF.

This sequence joins TRBV28 and TRBJ2-3; 8 bases align to TRBD2. Per germline, CDR1 MDHEN and CDR2 SYDVKM. This CDR3 has 15 amino acids. The V and J ends lost 2 bases and 6 bases, in that order; junction bases with no gene match: 7. The CDR3 here is CASSLLTSGSDTQYF. CDR3 nucleotides: TGTGCCAGCAGTTTACTTACAAGCGGGAGTGATACGCAGTATTTT. Looking up the rest from reference TRBV28 and TRBJ2-3 gives the full variable domain: DVKVTQSSRYLVKRTGEKVFLECVQDMDHENMFWYRQDPGLGLRLIYFSYDVKMKEKGDIPEGYSVSREKKERFSLILESASTNQTSMYLCASSLLTSGSDTQYFGPGTRLTVL.

The CDR3 DNA reads as TGTGCCAGCAGTTTTCAGCGCCGATCCTACAATGAGCAGTTCTTC. Protein product: CASSFQRRSYNEQFF. V is TRBV28 and J is TRBJ2-1; D not resolved. This CDR3 region has 15 residues. Germline CDR1 and CDR2: MDHEN and SYDVKM. The V end lost 3 bases, the J end lost 1 base, and 10 bases lay between the germline ends.

J is TRBJ2-2 and V is TRBV30; 9 nucleotides agree with TRBD2. Germline assignment: CDR1 GTSNPN and CDR2 SVGIG (reference sequence). Trimming removed 0 bases from V and 7 bases from J; junction bases left unmatched: 15. CDR3 length: 18 residues. CDR3 DNA: TGTGCCTGGAGTGTACCAGGCGGGAGGGCCCTCGGGAGCGGGGAGCTGTTTTTT. This sequence encodes CAWSVPGGRALGSGELFF.

This chain connects TRBV28 to TRBJ1-2; 7 nucleotides line up with TRBD1. Germline-derived CDR1 and CDR2 are MDHEN and SYDVKM. Trimming took 4 bases from V and 5 from J; bases not matched to a gene: 4. The CDR3 spans 13 residues. Here the CDR3 reads CASSSNRGYGYTF. The DNA of the CDR3 is TGTGCCAGCAGTTCCAACAGGGGTTATGGCTACACCTTC.

The chain links TRBV4-3 to TRBJ2-1; 8 nucleotides line up with TRBD1. The CDR3 totals 17 residues. Germline CDR1 and CDR2: LGHNA and YSLEER. Trimming cost V 2 bases and J 7 bases; bases outside gene matches: 13. The CDR3 here is CASSQHHGDRQGNEQFF. The CDR3 nucleotides are TGCGCCAGCAGCCAACATCATGGGGACAGACAGGGGAATGAGCAGTTCTTC.

This sequence joins TRBV5-6 and TRBJ1-3; D gene ambiguous. The ends were cut back, 1 base at V and 0 bases at J, with 2 bases in the middle. Germline CDR1 reads SGHDT; CDR2 reads YYEEEE. There are 13 residues in the CDR3. The CDR3 reads CASSLFSGNTIYF. The DNA of the CDR3 is TGTGCCAGCAGCTTGTTCTCTGGAAACACCATATATTTT.

This chain connects TRBV5-1 to TRBJ2-1; 8 bases are a match to TRBD2. The CDR3 loop spans 15 amino acids. The V gene end was trimmed by 7 bases and the J gene end by 6 bases; junction bases not matched to a gene: 12. Germline V CDR1 and CDR2: SGHRS, YFSETQ. The CDR3 DNA reads as TGCGCCAGCTCCAAGGATCTAAGCGGGAGCAATGAGCAGTTCTTC. Protein: CASSKDLSGSNEQFF.

The chain links TRBV5-1 to TRBJ2-3; D possibly corresponds to TRBD2 (5 bases). Trimming cost V 2 bases and J 6 bases, with 19 bases left between them. The CDR3 length is 16 residues. Germline CDR1 SGHRS, CDR2 YFSETQ. CDR3 amino acids: CASSLLVTTPEDTQYF. The DNA of the CDR3 is TGCGCCAGCAGCTTACTAGTCACCACCCCGGAGGATACGCAGTATTTT.